This T cell receptor beta chain was sequenced in a study of cytomegalovirus exposure and HLA in healthy donors. Whole-study findings and limits: Accurate prediction of most subjects' HLA-A and HLA-B alleles from TCR beta sequences was reported. Later analysis placed DRB1 highest and HLA-C lowest in TCR association rates, which differed by HLA locus. Prior analysis indicated that the majority of TCR beta V segments exhibited productivity approximately 87% or approximately 30% of the time.

About this clone itself: Its matching antigen is unknown.

Germline-derived CDR1 and CDR2 are KGHSH and LQKENI. The junction had 2 bases not matched to a gene; V was cut back by 5 bases and J by 8 bases. The CDR3 sequence is 11 residues long. The PCR made use of 60 Vbeta and 13 Jbeta primers. Assay used: immunoSEQ multiplex PCR; TCRdb lists only in-frame clones, some missing. The table includes around 130,000 clones, about 74% detected once. This chain uses TRBV18 with TRBJ1-1; 7 nucleotides match TRBD1. This receptor was taken from a woman in her 50s in good health and CMV-seropositive. The sample comprised PBMCs. This CDR3 reads CASSDRVEAFF. For the CDR3, the DNA is TGTGCCAGCTCAGACAGGGTGGAAGCTTTCTTT.